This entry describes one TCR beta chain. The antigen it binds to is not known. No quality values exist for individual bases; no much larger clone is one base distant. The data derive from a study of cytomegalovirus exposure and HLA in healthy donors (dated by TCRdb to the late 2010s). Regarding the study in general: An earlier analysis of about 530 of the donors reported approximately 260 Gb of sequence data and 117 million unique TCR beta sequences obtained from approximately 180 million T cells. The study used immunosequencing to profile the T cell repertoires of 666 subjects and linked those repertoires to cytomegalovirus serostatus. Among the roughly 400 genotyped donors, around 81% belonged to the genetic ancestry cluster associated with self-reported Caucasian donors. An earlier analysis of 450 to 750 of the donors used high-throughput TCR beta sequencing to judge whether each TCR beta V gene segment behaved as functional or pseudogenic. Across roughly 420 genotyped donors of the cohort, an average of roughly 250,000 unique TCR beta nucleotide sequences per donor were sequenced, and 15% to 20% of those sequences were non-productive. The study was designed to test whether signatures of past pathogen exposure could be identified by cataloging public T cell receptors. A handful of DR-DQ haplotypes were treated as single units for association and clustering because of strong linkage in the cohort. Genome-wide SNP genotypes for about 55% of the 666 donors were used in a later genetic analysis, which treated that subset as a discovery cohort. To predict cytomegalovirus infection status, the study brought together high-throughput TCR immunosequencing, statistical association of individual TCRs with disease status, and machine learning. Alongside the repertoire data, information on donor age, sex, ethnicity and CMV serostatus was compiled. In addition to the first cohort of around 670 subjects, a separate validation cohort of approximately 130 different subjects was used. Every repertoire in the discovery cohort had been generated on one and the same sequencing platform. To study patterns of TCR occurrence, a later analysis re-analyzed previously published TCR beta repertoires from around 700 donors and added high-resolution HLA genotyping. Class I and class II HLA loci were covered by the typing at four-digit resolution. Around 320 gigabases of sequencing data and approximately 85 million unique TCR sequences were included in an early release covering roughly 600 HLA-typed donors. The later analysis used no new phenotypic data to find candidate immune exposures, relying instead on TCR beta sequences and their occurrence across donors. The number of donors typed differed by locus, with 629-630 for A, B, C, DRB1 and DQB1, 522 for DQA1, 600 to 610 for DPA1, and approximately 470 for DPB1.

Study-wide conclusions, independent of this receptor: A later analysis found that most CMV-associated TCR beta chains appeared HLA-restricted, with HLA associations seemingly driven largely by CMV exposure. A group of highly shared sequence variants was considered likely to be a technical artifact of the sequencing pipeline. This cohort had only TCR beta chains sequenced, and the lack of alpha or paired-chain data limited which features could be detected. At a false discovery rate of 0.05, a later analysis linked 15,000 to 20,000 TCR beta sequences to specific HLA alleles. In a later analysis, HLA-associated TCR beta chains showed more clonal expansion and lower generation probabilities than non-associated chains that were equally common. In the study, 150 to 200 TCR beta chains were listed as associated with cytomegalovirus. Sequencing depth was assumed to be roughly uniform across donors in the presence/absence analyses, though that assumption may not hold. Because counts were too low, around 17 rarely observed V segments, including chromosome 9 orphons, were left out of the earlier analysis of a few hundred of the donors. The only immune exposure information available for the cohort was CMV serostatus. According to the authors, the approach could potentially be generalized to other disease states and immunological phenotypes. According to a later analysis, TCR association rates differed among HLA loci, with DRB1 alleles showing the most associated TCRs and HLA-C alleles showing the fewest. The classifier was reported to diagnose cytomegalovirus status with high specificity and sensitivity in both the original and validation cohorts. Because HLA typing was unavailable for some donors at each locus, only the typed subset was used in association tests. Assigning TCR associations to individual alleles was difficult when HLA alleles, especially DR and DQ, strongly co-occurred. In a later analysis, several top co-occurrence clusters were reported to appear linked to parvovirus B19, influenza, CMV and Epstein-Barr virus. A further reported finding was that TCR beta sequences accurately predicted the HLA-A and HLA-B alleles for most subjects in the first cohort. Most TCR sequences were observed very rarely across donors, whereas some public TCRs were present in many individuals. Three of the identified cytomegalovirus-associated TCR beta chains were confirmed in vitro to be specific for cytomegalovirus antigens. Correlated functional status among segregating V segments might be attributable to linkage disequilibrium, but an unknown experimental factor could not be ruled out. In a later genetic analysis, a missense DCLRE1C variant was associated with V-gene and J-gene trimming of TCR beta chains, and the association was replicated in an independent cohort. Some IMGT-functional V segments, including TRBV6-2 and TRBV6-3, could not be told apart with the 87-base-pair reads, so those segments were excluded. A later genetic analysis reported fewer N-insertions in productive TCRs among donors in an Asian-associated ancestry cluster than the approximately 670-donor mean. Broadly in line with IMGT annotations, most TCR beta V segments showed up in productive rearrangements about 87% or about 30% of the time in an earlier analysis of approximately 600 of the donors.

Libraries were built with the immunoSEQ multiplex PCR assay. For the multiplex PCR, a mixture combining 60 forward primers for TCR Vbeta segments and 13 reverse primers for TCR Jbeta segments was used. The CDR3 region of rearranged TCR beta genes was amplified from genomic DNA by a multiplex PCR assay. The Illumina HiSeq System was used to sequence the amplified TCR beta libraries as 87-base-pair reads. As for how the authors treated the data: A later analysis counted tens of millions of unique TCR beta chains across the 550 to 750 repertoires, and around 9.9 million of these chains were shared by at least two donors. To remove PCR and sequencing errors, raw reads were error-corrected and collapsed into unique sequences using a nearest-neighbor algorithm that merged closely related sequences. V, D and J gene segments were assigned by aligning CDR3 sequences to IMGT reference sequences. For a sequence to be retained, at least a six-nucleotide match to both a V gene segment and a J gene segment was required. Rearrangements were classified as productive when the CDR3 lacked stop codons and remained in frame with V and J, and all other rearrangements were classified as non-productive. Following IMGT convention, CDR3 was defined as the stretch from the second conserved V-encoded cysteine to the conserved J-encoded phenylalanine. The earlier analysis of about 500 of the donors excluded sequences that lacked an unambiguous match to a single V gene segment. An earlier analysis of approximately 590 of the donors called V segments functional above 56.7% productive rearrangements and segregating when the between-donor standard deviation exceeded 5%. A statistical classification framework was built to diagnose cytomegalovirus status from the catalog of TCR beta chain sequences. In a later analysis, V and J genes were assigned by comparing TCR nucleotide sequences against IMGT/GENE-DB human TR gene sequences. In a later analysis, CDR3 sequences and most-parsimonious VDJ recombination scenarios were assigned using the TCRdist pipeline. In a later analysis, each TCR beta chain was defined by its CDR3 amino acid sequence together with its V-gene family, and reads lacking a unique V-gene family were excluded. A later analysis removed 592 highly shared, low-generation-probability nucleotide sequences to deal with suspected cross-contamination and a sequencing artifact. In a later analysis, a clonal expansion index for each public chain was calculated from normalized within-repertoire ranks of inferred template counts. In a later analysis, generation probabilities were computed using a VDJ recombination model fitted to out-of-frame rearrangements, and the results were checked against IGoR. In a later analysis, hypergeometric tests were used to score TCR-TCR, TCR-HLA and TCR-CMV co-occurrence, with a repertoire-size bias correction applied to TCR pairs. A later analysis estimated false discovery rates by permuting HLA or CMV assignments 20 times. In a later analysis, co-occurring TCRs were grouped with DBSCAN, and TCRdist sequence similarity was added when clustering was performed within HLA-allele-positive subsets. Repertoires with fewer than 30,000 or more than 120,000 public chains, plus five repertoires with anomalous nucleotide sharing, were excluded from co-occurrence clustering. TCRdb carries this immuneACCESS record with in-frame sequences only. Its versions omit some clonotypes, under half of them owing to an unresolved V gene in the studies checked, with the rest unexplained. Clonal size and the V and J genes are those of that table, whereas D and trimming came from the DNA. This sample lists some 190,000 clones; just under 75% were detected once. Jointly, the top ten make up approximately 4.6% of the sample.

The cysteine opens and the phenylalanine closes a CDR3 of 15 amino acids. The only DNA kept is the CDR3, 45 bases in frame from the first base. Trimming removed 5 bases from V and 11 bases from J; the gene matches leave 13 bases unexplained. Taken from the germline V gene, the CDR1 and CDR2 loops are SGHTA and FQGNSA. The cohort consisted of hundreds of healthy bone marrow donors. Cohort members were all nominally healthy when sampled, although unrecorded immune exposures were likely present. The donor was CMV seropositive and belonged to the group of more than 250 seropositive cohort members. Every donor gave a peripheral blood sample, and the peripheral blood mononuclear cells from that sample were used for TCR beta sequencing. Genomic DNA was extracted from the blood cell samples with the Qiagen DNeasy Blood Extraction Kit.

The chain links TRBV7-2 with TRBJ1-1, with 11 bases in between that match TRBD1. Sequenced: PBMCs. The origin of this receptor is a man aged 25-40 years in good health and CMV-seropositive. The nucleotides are TGTGCCAGCAGCCGCGGGGCGGGGACAGGGGGGTTGGCTTTCTTT. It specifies CASSRGAGTGGLAFF.